The TCR beta chain under discussion was sequenced for a study of blood T cell repertoires in COVID-19. Germline CDR1 reads LGHDT; CDR2 reads YNNKEL (reference sequence). This CDR3 region has 14 residues. V gave up 4 bases and J gave up 5 bases; unmatched junction bases: 6. Using immunoSEQ multiplex PCR, the repertoire was profiled, and TCRdb retains in-frame clones only, with some absent. The sample lists fewer than 200,000 clones, 82% occurring once. This chain connects TRBV3-1 (or the pseudogene TRBV3-2) to TRBJ2-5, with 8 bases fitting TRBD1. The receptor's source is a man in his sixties who had recovered from COVID-19. The sequenced sample was PBMCs or T cells enriched from blood (not recorded which). The CDR3: CASSPTGGVETQYF. The CDR3 region has the DNA TGTGCCAGCAGCCCCACAGGGGGAGTGGAGACCCAGTACTTC.